Each of the 24 T cell receptor beta chains below was sequenced from the same sample in a study of T cell changes during pregnancy in multiple sclerosis. The table came from immunoSEQ multiplex PCR; TCRdb's copy has only in-frame clones and leaves some out. The data show fewer than 80,000 clones, nearly 95% seen once. This specimen was CD4+ T cells from peripheral blood mononuclear cells, taken after pregnancy. Source of these receptors: a female donor with multiple sclerosis, enrolled in a pregnancy study.

The rearrangement joins TRBV7-3 to TRBJ2-1, with TRBD2 identical over 13 bases. This CDR3 contains 15 residues. The junction had 5 bases not matched to a gene; V was cut back by 4 bases and J by 8 bases. Germline assignment: CDR1 SGHTA and CDR2 FQGTGA. The CDR3 protein is CASSWTSGRGDEQFF. The CDR3 DNA reads TGTGCCAGCAGCTGGACTAGCGGGAGAGGGGATGAGCAGTTCTTC.

V and J are TRBV2 and TRBJ1-2, with D maybe TRBD1 (6 bases). V lost 4 bases and J lost 4, with 10 bases in between. Germline V gene data show CDR1 as SNHLY and CDR2 as FYNNEI. This CDR3 spans 13 amino acids. The CDR3 loop is CASSATGPYGYTF. CDR3 nucleotides: TGTGCCAGCAGTGCGACAGGACCCTATGGCTACACCTTC.

The chain has TRBV10-3 and TRBJ2-1; 7 bases are shared with TRBD1. Unmatched junction bases numbered 13, after V lost 8 bases and J lost 6 bases. The germline gives CDR1 ENHRY, CDR2 SYGVKD. This CDR3 has 15 amino acids. CDR3 protein: CAIAPDSTGLNEQFF. The DNA for the CDR3 is TGTGCCATCGCCCCAGATTCGACAGGGCTCAATGAGCAGTTCTTC.

V is TRBV18 and J is TRBJ1-2; 7 bases are shared with TRBD1. With 4 bases clipped from V and 3 bases from J, the junction kept 8 bases outside the gene matches. The CDR3 extends over 15 amino acids. Germline V gene sequence: CDR1 KGHSH, CDR2 LQKENI. CDR3: CASSHSGGGDYGYTF. In nucleotides, the CDR3 is TGTGCCAGCTCACACTCTGGAGGGGGCGACTATGGCTACACCTTC.

The V gene is TRBV19, the J gene TRBJ1-5; the match to TRBD1 covers 11 bases. CDR1 and CDR2 from the germline V gene are LNHDA and SQIVND (reference sequence). The J segment lost 6 bases and the V segment lost 4 bases, leaving 5 bases of the junction unmatched. The length of the CDR3 is 15 residues. Here the CDR3 reads CASSTGQGAGQPQHF. DNA of the CDR3: TGTGCCAGTAGTACAGGACAGGGGGCTGGTCAGCCCCAGCATTTT.

This chain uses TRBV19 with TRBJ1-1, with D uncertain. With 1 base removed from V and 0 bases from J, the gap between germline ends came to 6 bases. The CDR3 is 14 amino acids. Per germline, CDR1 LNHDA and CDR2 SQIVND (reference sequence). CDR3 DNA: TGTGCCAGTAGTATAGGGCAATTGAACACTGAAGCTTTCTTT. Amino acids: CASSIGQLNTEAFF.

The chain uses TRBV4-2 and TRBJ2-5; 7 nucleotides align to TRBD1. The J call is doubtful: the DNA matches TRBJ2-7 better. From germline, CDR1 is LGHNA and CDR2 YNFKEQ. The CDR3 consists of 15 residues. DNA for the CDR3: TGTGCCAGCAGCCCAGACAGGGTTGCGGTCTACGAGCAGTACTTC. Translated, it gives CASSPDRVAVYEQYF.

This clone has only one observation. This chain joins TRBV19 and TRBJ1-2; D gene uncertain. V shed 7 bases and J shed 4 bases, with 7 bases lying between them. The CDR3 loop spans 11 amino acids. Looked up from germline, CDR1 is LNHDA and CDR2 is SQIVND (reference sequence). The CDR3 coding sequence is TGTGCCAGTACAGCAGGCTATGGCTACACCTTC. This gives the protein CASTAGYGYTF.

The J gene is TRBJ1-1, the V gene TRBV5-1; no reliable D call. Trimming removed 1 base at V and 1 base at J, with 8 bases between. This CDR3 contains 14 residues. From germline, CDR1 is SGHRS and CDR2 YFSETQ. CDR3 loop: CASSLQVGNTEAFF. CDR3 DNA sequence: TGCGCCAGCAGCTTGCAGGTGGGGAACACTGAAGCTTTCTTT.

This chain links TRBV15 with TRBJ2-2; 8 bases align to TRBD2. This CDR3 is built from 17 residues. From germline, CDR1 is LNHNV and CDR2 YYDKDF (reference sequence). V shed 1 base, J shed 2 bases, and the junction held 6 bases outside the gene matches. The CDR3 DNA reads TGTGCCACCAGCAGAGTAAGCGGGAGTATTAACACCGGGGAGCTGTTTTTT. This gives the protein CATSRVSGSINTGELFF.

This chain joins TRBV19 and TRBJ1-2; 8 nucleotides align to TRBD1. Germline trimming cut 5 bases from V and 6 bases from J; bases unmatched to any gene: 11. Germline V gives CDR1 LNHDA, CDR2 SQIVND (reference sequence). The CDR3 extends over 15 amino acids. The CDR3 sequence: CASSATRAGGDGYTF. The CDR3 region has the DNA TGTGCCAGTAGTGCCACAAGAGCAGGGGGCGATGGCTACACCTTC.

The V call is TRBV28, the J call TRBJ1-5; 9 bases fit TRBD1. Germline values: CDR1 MDHEN, CDR2 SYDVKM. The CDR3 totals 16 residues. The V segment lost 1 base and the J segment 4 bases; nucleotides outside the gene matches: 5. The chain's CDR3 is CASSLFVGTGNQPQHF. DNA of the CDR3: TGTGCCAGCAGTTTATTCGTGGGGACAGGGAATCAGCCCCAGCATTTT.

The chain employs TRBV14 and TRBJ2-3; 8 nucleotides agree with TRBD2. The CDR3 spans 15 residues. The germline CDR1 and CDR2 sequences are SGHDN and FVKESK. After removal of 2 bases from V and 0 bases from J, the junction contained 1 base not matched to a gene. The CDR3 here is CASSQSSGSTDTQYF. The CDR3 nucleotides are TGTGCCAGCAGCCAATCTAGCGGGAGCACAGATACGCAGTATTTT.

The chain has TRBV5-4 and TRBJ2-3; 9 bases are a match to TRBD2. The CDR3 has 17 amino acids. The V gene end was trimmed by 4 bases and the J gene end by 6 bases; junction bases not matched to a gene: 15. The germline V gene encodes CDR1 SGHNT and CDR2 YYREEE (reference sequence). CDR3 sequence (DNA): TGTGCCAGCAGCCCCAGAAGGGGCGGGAGGGCCAAGGATACGCAGTATTTT. It encodes CASSPRRGGRAKDTQYF.

The V and J genes are TRBV6-6 and TRBJ2-4; 7 bases map to TRBD1. The CDR3 is 12 amino acids. V gave up 8 bases and J gave up 4 bases; unmatched junction bases: 2. Germline V gives CDR1 MNHNY, CDR2 SVGAGI (reference sequence). The CDR3 DNA reads as TGTGCCAGCCGGGACAGAAAAAACATTCAGTACTTC. It is translated as CASRDRKNIQYF.

Only one count was recorded for this clone. The rearrangement uses TRBV9 and TRBJ2-1; TRBD2 aligns across 15 bases. V lost 0 bases to trimming and J lost 7 bases; unmatched junction nucleotides: 8. The CDR3 extends over 18 amino acids. CDR1 and CDR2 (germline): SGDLS, YYNGEE. DNA of the CDR3: TGTGCCAGCAGCGTAGCTGGACTAGCGGGAGGGGGTAAGAATGAGCAGTTCTTC. It specifies CASSVAGLAGGGKNEQFF.

The CDR3 DNA is TGTGCCAGCAGCTCAGAGCGGGAGTCTGACGAGCAGTACTTC. It codes for CASSSERESDEQYF. The V and J genes are TRBV7-2 and TRBJ2-7, with TRBD2 matching 8 bases. The germline CDR1 and CDR2 sequences are SGHTA and FQGNSA. The CDR3 consists of 14 residues. The V and J ends lost 4 bases and 5 bases, in that order; junction bases with no gene match: 7.

CDR3 amino acids: CASRGLREGLDNEQFF. The CDR3 bases are TGTGCCAGCAGGGGCCTGCGGGAGGGCCTGGACAATGAGCAGTTCTTC. The chain combines TRBV2 with TRBJ2-1; 9 bases fit TRBD2. Germline loops: CDR1 SNHLY, CDR2 FYNNEI. This CDR3 spans 16 amino acids. Trimming removed 6 bases from V and 5 bases from J; junction bases left unmatched: 11.

The chain carries TRBV5-6 and TRBJ2-6; 8 nucleotides agree with TRBD1. CDR3 length: 17 residues. The trim removed 4 bases at V and 0 bases at J, leaving 6 bases unmatched. The germline V gene encodes CDR1 SGHDT and CDR2 YYEEEE. The chain's CDR3 is CASSELTGGSGANVLTF. In DNA form, the CDR3 reads TGTGCCAGCAGCGAGCTTACAGGGGGCTCTGGGGCCAACGTCCTGACTTTC.

The chain couples TRBV28 to TRBJ1-2; 9 nucleotides match TRBD1. The germline CDR1 and CDR2 sequences are MDHEN and SYDVKM. The CDR3 is 15 amino acids. Trimming cost V 2 bases and J 2 bases; bases outside gene matches: 3. Written as DNA, the CDR3 is TGTGCCAGCAGTTTAGGGACAGGGTGGAACTATGGCTACACCTTC. Translating it yields CASSLGTGWNYGYTF.

The chain is built from TRBV6-9 and TRBJ2-1; TRBD1 matches 8 bases. The germline V gene encodes CDR1 MNHGY and CDR2 SVAAGI. The length of the CDR3 is 17 residues. V gave up 3 bases and J gave up 0 bases; unmatched junction bases: 7. The chain's CDR3 is CASSYYPGQGSYNEQFF. In nucleotides, the CDR3 is TGTGCCAGCAGTTACTACCCCGGACAGGGCTCCTACAATGAGCAGTTCTTC.

V and J are TRBV6-5 and TRBJ2-1; possibly TRBD2 for D (5 bases). V was clipped by 5 bases and J by 0 bases, with 8 bases between them. The CDR3 length is 14 residues. In germline, CDR1 is MNHEY, CDR2 SVGAGI. The CDR3 loop reads CASSRLASYNEQFF. CDR3 nucleotide sequence: TGTGCCAGCAGTCGCCTAGCCTCCTACAATGAGCAGTTCTTC.

This clone was recorded once. The chain couples TRBV2 to TRBJ2-3; TRBD1 matches at 10 bases. Germline CDR1 is SNHLY and CDR2 is FYNNEI. CDR3 length equals 17 residues. V was pared by 5 bases and J by 8 bases, with 16 bases of the junction left unmatched. The CDR3 is CASSSRAGDRGSGTQYF. For the CDR3, the DNA is TGTGCCAGCAGTAGCCGGGCGGGGGACAGGGGATCCGGTACGCAGTATTTT.

Here the CDR3 DNA reads TGTGCCAGCAGCTTAAACAGTGGTCCCGGGGAGCTGTTTTTT. It yields the protein CASSLNSGPGELFF. The gene calls are TRBV7-2 and TRBJ2-2, with D hard to call. V lost 2 bases, J lost 6 bases, and 10 bases lay in between. The CDR3 spans 14 residues. Looked up from germline, CDR1 is SGHTA and CDR2 is FQGNSA.